This T cell receptor (beta chain) was identified during a study of early T cells in non-severe SARS-CoV-2 infection. This clonotype was observed a few times. CDR3 size: 14 residues. Germline CDR1 reads DFQATT; CDR2 reads SNEGSKA (reference sequence). J gave up 0 bases and V 6 bases, and 4 bases lay outside the gene matches. TCRdb re-called the 5' RACE reads through MiXCR, storing one row per CDR3 protein. The sample holds 65,000 to 85,000 distinct CDR3 sequences; 11% are singletons and the top ten take 3.5% to 4%. The chain carries TRBV20-1 and TRBJ2-3, with TRBD1 matching over 9 bases. This TCR derives from an adult who was a healthcare worker with PCR-confirmed SARS-CoV-2 infection or an uninfected control (not recorded which). What was sequenced was whole blood. The chain's CDR3 is CSATGTGSTDTQYF. The CDR3 DNA follows: TGCAGTGCAACCGGGACAGGGAGCACAGATACGCAGTATTTT.